A selection of T cell receptor beta chains follows, all from one sample in a study of T cell responses to AZD1222 COVID-19 vaccine. Profiled with immunoSEQ multiplex PCR; TCRdb holds only in-frame clones, not every one. This table has 95,000 to 100,000 clones, around 90% appearing once. The material sequenced was peripheral blood, taken on day 0 of AZD1222 vaccination. The receptors shown here come from an adult in good health. The CDR3 runs from the conserved cysteine through the conserved F or W. A D gene is named only where the DNA matches it firmly. Only some rows state a clone size, as once, few, many or a class for expanded clones.

cdr3_length clone_size j_call v_call d_call cdr3_aa cdr3_nt
17 - TRBJ2-7 TRBV5-3 TRBD1 CARSLILRDRDSYEQYF TGTGCCAGAAGCTTGATACTAAGGGACAGGGACTCCTACGAGCAGTACTTC
13 - TRBJ2-7 TRBV9 TRBD1 CASSTGGRDEQYF TGTGCCAGCAGCACAGGGGGCAGAGACGAGCAGTACTTC
12 - TRBJ1-6 TRBV25-1 - CASKQNWSPLHF TGTGCCAGCAAACAAAACTGGTCACCCCTCCACTTT
13 - TRBJ2-1 TRBV6-5 - CASSYSQGREQFF TGTGCCAGCAGTTACTCACAGGGTCGCGAGCAGTTCTTC
14 - TRBJ2-7 TRBV28 - CASTRSGGEYEQYF TGTGCCAGCACCCGCTCCGGGGGAGAATACGAGCAGTACTTC
16 - TRBJ2-1 TRBV27 TRBD2 CASSYLLAGEGNEQFF TGTGCCAGCAGTTACCTACTAGCGGGAGAAGGCAATGAGCAGTTCTTC
12 - TRBJ2-4 TRBV19 - CASETVAGIQYF TGTGCCAGTGAGACCGTGGCCGGCATTCAGTACTTC
14 - TRBJ2-1 TRBV7-7 - CASSPRDPNNEQFF TGTGCTAGCAGCCCCCGGGATCCAAACAATGAGCAGTTCTTC
13 - TRBJ2-7 TRBV4-1 - CASSQDTTVRQYF TGCGCCAGCAGCCAGGACACCACCGTAAGACAGTACTTC
11 - TRBJ2-7 TRBV30 - CACQYTYEQYF TGTGCCTGTCAGTACACCTACGAGCAGTACTTC
13 once TRBJ2-5 TRBV7-6 - CASSLSQEETQYF TGTGCCAGCAGCTTATCACAAGAAGAGACCCAGTACTTC
15 - TRBJ2-5 TRBV5-1 TRBD2 CASSDGTSGRETQYF TGCGCCAGCAGCGACGGGACTAGCGGGAGGGAGACCCAGTACTTC
15 - TRBJ2-5 TRBV6-5 - CASRRREGGQETQYF TGTGCCAGCAGACGAAGGGAAGGGGGACAAGAGACCCAGTACTTC
13 once TRBJ1-2 TRBV25-1 - CASSPDGYYGYTF TGTGCCAGCAGTCCTGACGGATACTATGGCTACACCTTC
15 once TRBJ2-1 TRBV25-1 TRBD2 CASSESTSGYNEQFF TGTGCCAGCAGTGAATCGACTAGCGGGTACAATGAGCAGTTCTTC
15 once TRBJ2-2 TRBV7-2 - CASRTDSTNTGELFF TGTGCCAGCCGAACCGACAGCACGAACACCGGGGAGCTGTTTTTT
16 - TRBJ2-6 TRBV4-3 - CASSQVVGDGANVLTF TGCGCCAGCAGCCAAGTTGTGGGAGACGGGGCCAACGTCCTGACTTTC
16 - TRBJ2-2 TRBV29-1 TRBD2 CSVEGTSGTNTGELFF TGCAGCGTTGAAGGGACTAGCGGGACGAACACCGGGGAGCTGTTTTTT
14 - TRBJ2-3 TRBV7-9 - CASSPQGSADTQYF TGTGCCAGCAGCCCCCAGGGGAGCGCAGATACGCAGTATTTT
14 - TRBJ1-2 TRBV27 - CASSLSPGTYGYTF TGTGCCAGCAGTTTATCACCCGGGACCTATGGCTACACCTTC
13 - TRBJ2-3 TRBV29-1 TRBD1 CSVRQGAGDTQYF TGCAGCGTTCGCCAGGGGGCGGGAGATACGCAGTATTTT
18 - TRBJ2-6 TRBV4-2 TRBD1 CASSQAGTGGSGANVLTF TGTGCCAGCAGCCAGGCCGGGACAGGGGGCTCTGGGGCCAACGTCCTGACTTTC
16 once TRBJ1-4 TRBV9 - CASSVGMGPTNEKLFF TGTGCCAGCAGCGTAGGTATGGGGCCAACTAATGAAAAACTGTTTTTT
14 - TRBJ1-5 TRBV28 - CASSLGGANQPQHF TGTGCCAGCAGTTTGGGAGGGGCCAATCAGCCCCAGCATTTT
16 - TRBJ2-7 TRBV7-9 TRBD2 CASSLEHGGSSREQYF TGTGCCAGCAGCTTAGAGCATGGCGGGAGTTCCCGCGAGCAGTACTTC
15 once TRBJ2-1 TRBV6-2/TRBV6-3 TRBD2 CASSYVASGEGEQFF TGTGCCAGCAGTTACGTAGCTAGCGGAGAGGGTGAGCAGTTCTTC
15 - TRBJ2-7 TRBV19 - CASSIAGAGSYEQYF TGTGCCAGTAGTATAGCGGGAGCTGGGTCCTACGAGCAGTACTTC
12 once TRBJ2-3 TRBV28 - CASSLTRDTQYF TGTGCCAGCAGTTTAACGAGAGATACGCAGTATTTT
15 - TRBJ2-3 TRBV10-3 - CAISDPGFSTDTQYF TGTGCCATCAGTGACCCTGGGTTCAGCACAGATACGCAGTATTTT
14 - TRBJ2-7 TRBV27 TRBD1 CASSLGQGVYEQYF TGTGCCAGCAGTTTAGGACAGGGGGTTTACGAGCAGTACTTC
14 - TRBJ2-3 TRBV6-4 - CASSDSRDTDTQYF TGTGCCAGCAGTGACTCGCGGGACACAGATACGCAGTATTTT